The present TCR beta chain was sequenced within a study of neurological immune-mediated disorders. The sample holds many counts of this clonotype. From the 5' RACE reads, TCRdb called clonotypes with MiXCR, one entry per CDR3 protein. Of over 90,000 distinct CDR3 sequences in the sample, 10% to 11% are singletons; the top ten hold about 3%. CDR1 and CDR2 from the germline V gene are SQVTM and ANQGSEA. The CDR3 loop spans 14 amino acids. Deletions cut 0 bases from V and 2 bases from J, with 10 bases between. The time point: longitudinal time-point 3. Sequencing used PBMCs. The source is a female donor with HTLV-1-associated myelopathy (HAM/TSP). The rearrangement joins TRBV29-1 to TRBJ1-1; D is unresolved. CDR3 bases: TGCAGCGTTGAAGAGGGTGGACCCAACACTGAAGCTTTCTTT. It encodes CSVEEGGPNTEAFF.